The subject of this entry is one T cell receptor beta chain. This CDR3 region has 15 residues. Deletions cut 4 bases from V and 1 base from J, with 11 bases between. CDR1 is SGHKS, CDR2 YYEKEE, per germline (reference sequence). This entry comes from a study of blood T cell repertoires in COVID-19. Sequencing used immunoSEQ multiplex PCR; TCRdb keeps in-frame clones, though not all of them. The repertoire includes fewer than 250,000 clones, around 90% of them detected once, and over 0.65% sits in the top ten. The receptor's source is a man aged 30 to 39 with COVID-19, enrolled during active disease. This sequence joins TRBV5-5 and TRBJ2-2; D remains ambiguous. Sequenced input: peripheral blood. DNA of the CDR3: TGTGCCAGCAGCACTTTACGGAGGAACACCGGGGAGCTGTTTTTT. It specifies CASSTLRRNTGELFF.